One and the same sample provided the 17 T cell receptor beta chains below, sequenced in a study of identical twins. MiXCR was run by TCRdb on the 5' RACE reads, yielding one entry per CDR3 protein. The sample has some 500,000 distinct CDR3 sequences, 11% to 15% seen once. A further study also used this sample, focusing on yellow fever vaccine responses in identical twins.

The sample was CD4+ T cells sorted from blood. The receptor set was obtained from a woman aged 18-35 years in good health.

This clonotype was detected many times. The rearrangement joins TRBV27 to TRBJ2-7; a possible D gene is TRBD1 (5 bases). Germline CDR1 is MNHEY and CDR2 is SMNVEV (reference sequence). Trimming left V 5 bases short and J 4 bases short, with 15 bases between. CDR3 length: 14 amino acids. CDR3 amino acids: CASSRQGERYEQYF. In DNA, the CDR3 is TGTGCCAGCAGTCGGCAGGGTGAGAGGTACGAGCAGTACTTC.

The J gene is TRBJ2-5, the V gene TRBV15; no reliable D call. This CDR3 comprises 15 residues. Germline V gene data show CDR1 as LNHNV and CDR2 as YYDKDF (reference sequence). V lost 5 bases, J lost 5 bases, and 18 bases lay in between. CDR3 sequence reads: CATSASRMGVETQYF. The CDR3, as DNA: TGTGCCACCAGCGCCTCCCGCATGGGCGTGGAGACCCAGTACTTC.

This clonotype occurred a few times. This rearrangement joins TRBV6-6 to TRBJ2-7, with D uncertain. Per the germline V gene, CDR1 is MNHNY and CDR2 is SVGAGI (reference sequence). Trimming cost V 2 bases and J 6 bases, with 11 bases left between them. The CDR3 consists of 13 residues. This CDR3 reads CASSYPPDPEQYF. The CDR3, as DNA: TGTGCCAGCAGTTACCCCCCGGACCCCGAGCAGTACTTC.

This chain links TRBV14 with TRBJ2-7; D possibly matches TRBD1 or TRBD2 (5 bases each). Germline V gives CDR1 SGHDN, CDR2 FVKESK. The CDR3 covers 14 residues. With 0 bases removed from V and 3 bases from J, the gap between germline ends came to 9 bases. The DNA of the CDR3 is TGTGCCAGCAGCCAAGAGGTGGGGGTCTACGAGCAGTACTTC. Its translation: CASSQEVGVYEQYF.

The V gene is TRBV27, the J gene TRBJ2-1; D might be TRBD2 (6 bases). V was pared by 4 bases and J by 9 bases, with 16 bases between. Germline assignment: CDR1 MNHEY and CDR2 SMNVEV (reference sequence). The CDR3 loop spans 14 amino acids. CDR3 protein: CASSSGTVGGEQFF. The CDR3 DNA reads TGTGCCAGCAGTTCCGGAACCGTGGGAGGTGAGCAGTTCTTC.

The V and J genes are TRBV9 and TRBJ2-5; D perhaps matches TRBD2 (6 bases). V lost 4 bases, J lost 3 bases, and 13 bases lay in between. Germline assignment: CDR1 SGDLS and CDR2 YYNGEE. The CDR3 consists of 14 residues. CDR3 bases: TGTGCCAGCAGCCCAGACGGGGGAAAAGAGACCCAGTACTTC. Residues: CASSPDGGKETQYF.

This clonotype occurred a few times. The chain has TRBV6-5 and TRBJ2-2; TRBD1 aligns across 8 bases. In germline, CDR1 is MNHEY, CDR2 SVGAGI. This CDR3 contains 16 residues. V lost 1 base, J lost 2 bases, and 3 bases stayed unmatched. CDR3 DNA sequence: TGTGCCAGCAGTTACTGGGACAGGCACAACACCGGGGAGCTGTTTTTT. This encodes CASSYWDRHNTGELFF.

The chain is built from TRBV5-1 and TRBJ2-7; D not certain. The CDR3 is made up of 14 amino acids. Germline V gives CDR1 SGHRS, CDR2 YFSETQ. Trimming took 4 bases from V and 1 from J, leaving 12 bases between them. CDR3 DNA: TGCGCCAGCAGCACTCACGGCAAGTCCTACGAGCAGTACTTC. This translates into CASSTHGKSYEQYF.

The CDR3 sequence: CASSGIQGGANVLTF. The CDR3 DNA reads as TGTGCCAGCAGTGGGATACAGGGAGGAGCCAACGTCCTGACTTTC. The chain carries TRBV2 and TRBJ2-6; D tentatively fits TRBD1 or TRBD2 (6 bases each). Germline CDR1 SNHLY, CDR2 FYNNEI. The V and J ends lost 4 bases and 7 bases respectively, with 14 bases between them. The CDR3 is made up of 15 amino acids.

The chain links TRBV12-3 or TRBV12-4 to TRBJ2-1; D remains unclear. Deletions cut 6 bases from V and 0 bases from J, with 9 bases between. The length of the CDR3 is 14 residues. CDR3 DNA: TGTGCCAGCAGACCCCCGAGCTCCTACAATGAGCAGTTCTTC. Translation: CASRPPSSYNEQFF.

There are many counts of this clonotype. The genes are TRBV10-3 and TRBJ2-5; D is unresolved. The germline V gene has CDR1 ENHRY and CDR2 SYGVKD. V lost 0 bases to trimming and J lost 4 bases, with 3 bases between them. The CDR3 is 12 residues long. The DNA of the CDR3 is TGTGCCATCAGTGAGTCGATAGAGACCCAGTACTTC. Amino acids: CAISESIETQYF.

V is TRBV6-5 and J is TRBJ2-7, with 7 bases matching TRBD1. Germline V lookup: CDR1 MNHEY, CDR2 SVGAGI. The CDR3 length is 14 residues. Trimming cost V 5 bases and J 0 bases; bases outside gene matches: 4. This CDR3 is CASSNRGFSYEQYF. Here the CDR3 DNA reads TGTGCCAGCAGTAACAGGGGATTCTCCTACGAGCAGTACTTC.

Only a few counts were recorded for this clonotype. The chain carries TRBV20-1 and TRBJ2-7, with 7 bases that match TRBD1. The CDR3 runs 13 residues. The germline gives CDR1 DFQATT, CDR2 SNEGSKA (reference sequence). V lost 3 bases, J lost 4 bases, and 6 bases stayed unmatched. This chain's CDR3 is CSASDRARYEQYF. Here the CDR3 DNA reads TGCAGTGCTAGCGACAGGGCGCGGTACGAGCAGTACTTC.

There are a few counts of this clonotype. This chain links TRBV29-1 with TRBJ1-1, with 7 bases that match TRBD1. The CDR3 consists of 12 residues. V trimming: 4 bases; J trimming: 5 bases; junction bases outside the gene matches: 4. Looked up from germline, CDR1 is SQVTM and CDR2 is ANQGSEA. CDR3 protein: CSVGRTGTEAFF. The DNA of the CDR3 is TGCAGCGTTGGGAGGACAGGAACTGAAGCTTTCTTT.

The chain links TRBV12-3 or TRBV12-4 to TRBJ2-1, with D unclear. This CDR3 region has 14 residues. V lost 6 bases and J 7 bases, leaving 16 bases between the germline ends. CDR3 protein: CASSPLNSVNEQFF. The DNA for the CDR3 is TGTGCCAGCAGCCCCCTTAATTCTGTAAATGAGCAGTTCTTC.

This clonotype was detected only a few times. The genes are TRBV20-1 and TRBJ2-7, with 7 bases aligning to TRBD2. CDR3 length: 14 amino acids. The V segment lost 6 bases and the J segment 0 bases; nucleotides outside the gene matches: 8. Looked up from germline, CDR1 is DFQATT and CDR2 is SNEGSKA (reference sequence). The CDR3 reads CSAKKRGLSYEQYF. The CDR3 nucleotides read TGCAGTGCCAAAAAGCGGGGACTCTCCTACGAGCAGTACTTC.

There are a few counts of this clonotype. The chain employs TRBV9 and TRBJ1-2, with 7 positions matching TRBD1. Germline values: CDR1 SGDLS, CDR2 YYNGEE. Losses at the gene ends were 3 bases for V and 4 bases for J; bases not matched to a gene: 9. The CDR3 has 15 amino acids. CDR3: CASSADRVGFYGYTF. In DNA, the CDR3 is TGTGCCAGCAGCGCAGACAGGGTGGGGTTCTATGGCTACACCTTC.